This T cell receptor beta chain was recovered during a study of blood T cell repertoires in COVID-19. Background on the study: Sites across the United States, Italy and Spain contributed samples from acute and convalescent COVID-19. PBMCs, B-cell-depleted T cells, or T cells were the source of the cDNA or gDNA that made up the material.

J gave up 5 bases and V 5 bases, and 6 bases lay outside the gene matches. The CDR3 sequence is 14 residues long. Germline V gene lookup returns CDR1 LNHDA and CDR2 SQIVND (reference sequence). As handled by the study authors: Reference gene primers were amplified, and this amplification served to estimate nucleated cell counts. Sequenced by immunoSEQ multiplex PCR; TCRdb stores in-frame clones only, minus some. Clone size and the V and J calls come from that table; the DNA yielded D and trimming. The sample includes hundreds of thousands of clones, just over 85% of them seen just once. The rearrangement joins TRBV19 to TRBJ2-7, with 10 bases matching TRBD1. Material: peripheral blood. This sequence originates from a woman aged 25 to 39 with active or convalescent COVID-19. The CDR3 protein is CASSRQGAVHEQYF. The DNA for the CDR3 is TGTGCCAGTAGTCGACAGGGGGCCGTCCACGAGCAGTACTTC. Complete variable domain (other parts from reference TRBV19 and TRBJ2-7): DGGITQSPKYLFRKEGQNVTLSCEQNLNHDAMYWYRQDPGQGLRLIYYSQIVNDFQKGDIAEGYSVSREKKESFPLTVTSAQKNPTAFYLCASSRQGAVHEQYFGPGTRLTVT.